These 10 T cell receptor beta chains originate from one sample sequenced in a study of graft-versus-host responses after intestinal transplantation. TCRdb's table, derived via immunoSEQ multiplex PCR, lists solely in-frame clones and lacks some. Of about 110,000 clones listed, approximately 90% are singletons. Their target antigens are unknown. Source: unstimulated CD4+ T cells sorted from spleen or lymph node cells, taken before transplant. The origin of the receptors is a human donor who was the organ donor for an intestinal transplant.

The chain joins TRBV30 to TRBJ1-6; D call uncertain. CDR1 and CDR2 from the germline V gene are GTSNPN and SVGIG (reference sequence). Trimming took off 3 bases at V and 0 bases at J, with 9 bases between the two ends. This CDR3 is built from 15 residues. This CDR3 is CAWRNVSSYNSPLHF. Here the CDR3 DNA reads TGTGCCTGGAGGAACGTAAGCTCCTATAATTCACCCCTCCACTTT.

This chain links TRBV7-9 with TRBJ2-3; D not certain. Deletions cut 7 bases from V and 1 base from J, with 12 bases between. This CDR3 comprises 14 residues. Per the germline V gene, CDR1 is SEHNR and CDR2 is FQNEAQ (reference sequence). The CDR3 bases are TGTGCCAGCACCTACCAAAGCGGCACAGATACGCAGTATTTT. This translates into CASTYQSGTDTQYF.

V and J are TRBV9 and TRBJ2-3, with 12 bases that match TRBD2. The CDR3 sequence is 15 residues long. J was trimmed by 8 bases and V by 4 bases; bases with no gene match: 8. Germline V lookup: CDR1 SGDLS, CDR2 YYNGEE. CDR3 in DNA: TGTGCCAGCAGCTACGGACTAGCGGGAACGGGTACGCAGTATTTT. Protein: CASSYGLAGTGTQYF.

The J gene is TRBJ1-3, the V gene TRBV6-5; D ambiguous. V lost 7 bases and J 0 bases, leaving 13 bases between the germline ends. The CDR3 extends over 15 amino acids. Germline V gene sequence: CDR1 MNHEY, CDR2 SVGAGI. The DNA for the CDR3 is TGTGCCAGCAAGGTAACGGAGCACTCTGGAAACACCATATATTTT. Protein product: CASKVTEHSGNTIYF.

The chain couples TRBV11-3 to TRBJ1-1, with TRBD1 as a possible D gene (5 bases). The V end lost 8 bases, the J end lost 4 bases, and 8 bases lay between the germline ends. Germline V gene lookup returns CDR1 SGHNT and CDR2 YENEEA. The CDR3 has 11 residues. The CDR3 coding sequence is TGTGCCAGCGGGGGAGGCACTGAAGCTTTCTTT. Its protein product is CASGGGTEAFF.

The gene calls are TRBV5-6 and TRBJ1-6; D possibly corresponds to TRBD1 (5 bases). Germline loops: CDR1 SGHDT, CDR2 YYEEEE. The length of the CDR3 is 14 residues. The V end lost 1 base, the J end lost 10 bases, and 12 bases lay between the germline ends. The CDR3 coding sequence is TGTGCCAGCAGCTTGCGGGGGTTACAGTCACCCCTCCACTTT. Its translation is CASSLRGLQSPLHF.

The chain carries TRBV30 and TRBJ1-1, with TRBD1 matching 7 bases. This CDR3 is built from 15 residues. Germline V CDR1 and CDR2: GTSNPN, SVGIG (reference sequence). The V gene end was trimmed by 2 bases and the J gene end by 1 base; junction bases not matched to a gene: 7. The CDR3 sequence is CAWSNPQGRNTEAFF. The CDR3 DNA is TGTGCCTGGAGTAACCCACAGGGGAGGAACACTGAAGCTTTCTTT. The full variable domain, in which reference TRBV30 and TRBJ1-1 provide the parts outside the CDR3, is SQTIHQWPATLVQPVGSPLSLECTVEGTSNPNLYWYRQAAGRGLQLLFYSVGIGQISSEVPQNLSASRPQDRQFILSSKKLLLSDSGFYLCAWSNPQGRNTEAFFGQGTRLTVV.

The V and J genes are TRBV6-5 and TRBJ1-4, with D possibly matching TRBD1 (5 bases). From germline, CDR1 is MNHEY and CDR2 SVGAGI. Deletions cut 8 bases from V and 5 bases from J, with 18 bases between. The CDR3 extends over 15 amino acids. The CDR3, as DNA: TGTGCCAGCTCTGCATCGTTAGGGGACAATGAAAAACTGTTTTTT. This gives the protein CASSASLGDNEKLFF.

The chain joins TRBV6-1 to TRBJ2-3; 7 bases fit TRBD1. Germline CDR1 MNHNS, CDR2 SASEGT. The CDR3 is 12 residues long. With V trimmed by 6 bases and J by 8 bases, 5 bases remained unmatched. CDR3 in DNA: TGTGCCAGCAGAACGGGACAGATTACGCAGTATTTT. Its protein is CASRTGQITQYF.

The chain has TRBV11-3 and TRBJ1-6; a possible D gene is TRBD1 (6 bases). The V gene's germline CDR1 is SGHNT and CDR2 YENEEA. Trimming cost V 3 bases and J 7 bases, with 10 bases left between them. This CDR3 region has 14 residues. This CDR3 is CASSFGGGNSPLHF. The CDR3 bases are TGTGCCAGCAGCTTCGGAGGGGGGAATTCACCCCTCCACTTT. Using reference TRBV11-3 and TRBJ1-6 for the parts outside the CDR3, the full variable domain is EAGVVQSPRYKIIEKKQPVAFWCNPISGHNTLYWYLQNLGQGPELLIRYENEEAVDDSQLPKDRFSAERLKGVDSTLKIQPAELGDSAVYLCASSFGGGNSPLHFGNGTRLTVT.